This TCR beta chain was identified during a study of blood T cell repertoires in COVID-19. Across the study: There were acute and convalescent COVID-19 samples, and they came from the United States, Italy and Spain. PBMCs, B-cell-depleted T cells, or T cells provided the cDNA or gDNA that made up the material.

Germline V gene sequence: CDR1 SNHLY, CDR2 FYNNEI. Trimming took 6 bases from V and 0 from J, leaving 11 bases between them. This CDR3 is 15 amino acids long. Per the authors' pipeline: Reference gene primer amplification in the assay estimated nucleated cell counts. Clones were sequenced by immunoSEQ multiplex PCR, and TCRdb holds only the in-frame ones, with some missing. V and J calls and clone size follow that table, whereas D and trimming were derived from the DNA. In the table there are 400,000 to 500,000 clones, nearly 90% of which are singletons. Cohorts were assigned according to the clinical history that participants reported.

The source material was PBMCs or T cells enriched from blood (not recorded which). This receptor was identified in a woman aged 18-30 years who had been exposed to COVID-19. The V and J genes are TRBV2 and TRBJ2-2; perhaps TRBD2 as D (6 bases). CDR3 protein: CASRSGTANTGELFF. The CDR3 DNA sequence: TGTGCCAGCAGATCCGGGACTGCGAACACCGGGGAGCTGTTTTTT.